The 13 T cell receptor beta chains in this list originate from one sample, sequenced in a study of blood T cell repertoires in COVID-19. Method: immunoSEQ multiplex PCR; TCRdb's copy keeps in-frame clones and lacks some. The sample includes about 100,000 clones, just over 90% of them seen just once. The sample was peripheral blood. Every receptor here comes from a man aged 45-65 years with active COVID-19.

CDR3 sequence reads: CASSQETSGGTDTQYF. The CDR3 DNA follows: TGTGCCAGCAGCCAAGAAACTAGCGGGGGCACAGATACGCAGTATTTT. The V call is TRBV3-1 (or the pseudogene TRBV3-2), the J call TRBJ2-3; 10 nucleotides match TRBD2. With V trimmed by 0 bases and J by 1 base, 1 base remained unmatched. This CDR3 is 16 amino acids long. Germline V gene sequence: CDR1 LGHDT, CDR2 YNNKEL (reference sequence).

CDR3 DNA sequence: TGTGCCAGCAGCTCGGTGGGGGCCCCCTACGAGCAGTACGTC. Protein sequence: CASSSVGAPYEQYV. The chain has TRBV5-6 and TRBJ2-7; tentative D call: TRBD1 (6 bases). CDR1 and CDR2 from the germline V gene are SGHDT and YYEEEE. Trimming took off 3 bases at V and 2 bases at J, with 12 bases between the two ends. The CDR3 loop spans 14 amino acids.

The genes are TRBV10-3 and TRBJ2-1; D might be TRBD1 (6 bases). Germline loops: CDR1 ENHRY, CDR2 SYGVKD. The CDR3 runs to 14 residues. V lost 2 bases to trimming and J lost 5 bases, with 10 bases between them. CDR3 sequence (DNA): TGTGCCATCAGTGAGGAGGACAGTAACAATGAGCAGTTCTTC. Encoded protein: CAISEEDSNNEQFF.

The chain is built from TRBV24-1 and TRBJ1-2; perhaps TRBD1 as D (5 bases). Per germline, CDR1 KGHDR and CDR2 SFDVKD. The CDR3 runs to 15 residues. The V gene lost 2 bases and the J gene lost 4 bases, with 13 bases spanning the gap. CDR3 region: CATSDSGLTSYGYTF. The CDR3 DNA follows: TGTGCCACCAGTGATTCAGGGTTAACCTCCTATGGCTACACCTTC.

V and J are TRBV7-2 and TRBJ1-1, with D tentatively TRBD1 (6 bases). The CDR3 loop spans 15 amino acids. Germline V gene lookup returns CDR1 SGHTA and CDR2 FQGNSA. V shed 5 bases and J shed 4 bases, with 17 bases lying between them. CDR3 DNA sequence: TGTGCCAGCAGCCAGGCGGCAGGGGCAGGCACTGAAGCTTTCTTT. It encodes CASSQAAGAGTEAFF. The variable domain in full, completed from reference TRBV7-2 and TRBJ1-1, reads GAGVSQSPSNKVTEKGKDVELRCDPISGHTALYWYRQSLGQGLEFLIYFQGNSAPDKSGLPSDRFSAERTGGSVSTLTIQRTQQEDSAVYLCASSQAAGAGTEAFFGQGTRLTVV.

The V gene is TRBV6-6, the J gene TRBJ2-7; 13 bases match TRBD2. In germline, CDR1 is MNHNY, CDR2 SVGAGI (reference sequence). The CDR3 has 16 residues. V trimming: 2 bases; J trimming: 2 bases; junction bases outside the gene matches: 3. In nucleotides, the CDR3 is TGTGCCAGCAGTTACCGACTAGCGGGGGGCCCCTACGAGCAGTACTTC. It encodes CASSYRLAGGPYEQYF.

The V gene is TRBV5-4, the J gene TRBJ2-3; D possibly corresponds to TRBD1 (5 bases). CDR3 length: 15 amino acids. Trimming removed 2 bases from V and 4 bases from J, with 14 bases in between. Per germline, CDR1 SGHNT and CDR2 YYREEE (reference sequence). The CDR3 reads CASSLGSRGADTQYF. The CDR3 coding sequence is TGTGCCAGCAGCTTAGGCTCTAGGGGCGCAGATACGCAGTATTTT.

The rearrangement joins TRBV2 to TRBJ2-5; 8 bases line up with TRBD1. Germline V lookup: CDR1 SNHLY, CDR2 FYNNEI. This CDR3 has 14 amino acids. The V and J ends lost 6 bases and 7 bases, in that order; junction bases with no gene match: 10. The chain's CDR3 is CASSLTGVGGTQYF. The CDR3 DNA follows: TGTGCCAGCAGCCTGACAGGGGTGGGGGGGACCCAGTACTTC.

The CDR3 nucleotides are TGTGCCAGCAGCGGGGGTAAGGGGGCTGGTTGGACTGAAGCTTTCTTT. It encodes CASSGGKGAGWTEAFF. The chain recombines TRBV14 with TRBJ1-1, with 7 bases that match TRBD1. Germline V gene sequence: CDR1 SGHDN, CDR2 FVKESK. This CDR3 is built from 16 residues. The V segment lost 5 bases and the J segment 5 bases; nucleotides outside the gene matches: 14.

The V gene is TRBV18, the J gene TRBJ2-3, with D possibly matching TRBD2 (5 bases). CDR1 and CDR2 (germline): KGHSH, LQKENI. The length of the CDR3 is 14 residues. The ends were cut back, 0 bases at V and 4 bases at J, with 8 bases in the middle. In DNA, the CDR3 is TGTGCCAGCTCACCACCGAGGGTGCCAGATACGCAGTATTTT. Protein sequence: CASSPPRVPDTQYF. Complete variable domain (other parts from reference TRBV18 and TRBJ2-3): NAGVMQNPRHLVRRRGQEARLRCSPMKGHSHVYWYRQLPEEGLKFMVYLQKENIIDESGMPKERFSAEFPKEGPSILRIQQVVRGDSAAYFCASSPPRVPDTQYFGPGTRLTVL.

About this clone itself: Additional DNA sequences in this sample encode the identical CDR3. V usage is TRBV9 and J usage is TRBJ1-5; the D gene is possibly TRBD1 (5 bases). Germline loops: CDR1 SGDLS, CDR2 YYNGEE. The CDR3 spans 14 residues. V was pared by 0 bases and J by 3 bases, with 7 bases between. The CDR3 nucleotides are TGTGCCAGCAGCGTAGATGGGGCCAATCAGCCCCAGCATTTT. As protein: CASSVDGANQPQHF.

This chain joins TRBV6-1 and TRBJ2-3; possibly TRBD2 for D (6 bases). Deletions cut 2 bases from V and 2 bases from J, with 14 bases between. This CDR3 region has 16 residues. The V gene's germline CDR1 is MNHNS and CDR2 SASEGT. The CDR3 nucleotides are TGTGCCAGCAGTGAAAGTGCCGCGGGGACCACAGATACGCAGTATTTT. It is translated as CASSESAAGTTDTQYF.

The chain has TRBV7-9 and TRBJ2-1, with TRBD1 as a possible D gene (6 bases). The CDR3 has 15 residues. The V gene lost 3 bases and the J gene lost 8 bases, with 17 bases spanning the gap. The germline V gene has CDR1 SEHNR and CDR2 FQNEAQ (reference sequence). The CDR3 sequence is CASSFLRGFHDEQFF. For the CDR3, the DNA is TGTGCCAGCAGCTTTCTCAGGGGTTTTCACGATGAGCAGTTCTTC.